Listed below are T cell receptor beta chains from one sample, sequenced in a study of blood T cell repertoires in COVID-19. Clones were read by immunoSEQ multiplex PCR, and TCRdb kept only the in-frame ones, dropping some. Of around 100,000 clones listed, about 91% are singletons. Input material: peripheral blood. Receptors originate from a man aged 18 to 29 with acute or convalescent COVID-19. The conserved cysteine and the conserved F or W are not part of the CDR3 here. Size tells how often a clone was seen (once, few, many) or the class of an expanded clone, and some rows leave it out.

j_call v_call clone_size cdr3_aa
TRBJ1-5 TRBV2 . ASTPEGGRGNQPQH
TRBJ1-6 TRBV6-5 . ASSKSGGNSPLH
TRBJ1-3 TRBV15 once ATSRGTGNWNTIY
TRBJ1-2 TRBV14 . ASSLPGTGKGYT
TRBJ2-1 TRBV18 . ASSTGGSSYNEQF
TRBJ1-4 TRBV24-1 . ATSDSGTGVAEKLF
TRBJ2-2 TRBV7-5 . VRTIRGGHNGELF
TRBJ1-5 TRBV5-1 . ASSPGGGLGSNQPQH
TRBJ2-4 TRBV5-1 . ASSRNGQGVGVKNIQY
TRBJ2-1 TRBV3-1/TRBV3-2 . ASNQTSPTYNEQF
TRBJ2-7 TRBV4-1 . ASSHLASGGTYEQY
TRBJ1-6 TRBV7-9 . ATAGGNNSPLH
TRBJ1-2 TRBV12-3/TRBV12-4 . ASRPPGSHGYT
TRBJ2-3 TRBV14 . ASSQEIVDTQY
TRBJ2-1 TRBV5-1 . ASSSPGLAGDNEQF
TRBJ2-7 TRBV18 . ASSPREGLSYEQY
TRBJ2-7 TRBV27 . ASSLRQGVTYEQY
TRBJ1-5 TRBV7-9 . ASSLAQGSLNQPQH
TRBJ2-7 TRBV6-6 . ASSRLAEGYEQY
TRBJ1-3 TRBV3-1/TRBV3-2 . ASSQAARGQGNTIY
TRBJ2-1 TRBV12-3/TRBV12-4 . ASSLVTDKQF
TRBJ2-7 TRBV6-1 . ASSEKWTGVYEQY
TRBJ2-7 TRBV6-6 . ASSFTGTPGDEQY
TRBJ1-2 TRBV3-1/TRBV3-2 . ASSQVGDKSRGYT
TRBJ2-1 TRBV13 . ASSFGSVAGRGNEQF
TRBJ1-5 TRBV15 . ATSRDRPNQPQH
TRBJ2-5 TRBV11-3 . ASSLSGQGALETQY
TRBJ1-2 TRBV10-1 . ASSESAASYGYT
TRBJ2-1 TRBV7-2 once ASSSLAGGRDDEQF
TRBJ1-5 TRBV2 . ASKAGQGAQPQH
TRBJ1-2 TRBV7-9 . ASSPSGGTVSLYGYT
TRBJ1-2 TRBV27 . ASSWGQGYGYT
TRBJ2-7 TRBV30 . AWSARGGLLHEQY
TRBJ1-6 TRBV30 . AWSGQGPNSPLH
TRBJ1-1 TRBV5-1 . ASFETGANLDEAF
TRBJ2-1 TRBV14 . ASSLGTSAYNEQF
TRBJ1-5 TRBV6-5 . ASTRGTEVQPQH
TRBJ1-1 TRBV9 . ASSVEKDSMNTEAF
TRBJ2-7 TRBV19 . ASSMETDSYEQY
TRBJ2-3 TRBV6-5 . ASSRSAGTDTQY
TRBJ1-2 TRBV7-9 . ASSLKQNYGYT
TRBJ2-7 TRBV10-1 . ASSDQGSAAEQY
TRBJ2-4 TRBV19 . ARYRGGRAKNIQY
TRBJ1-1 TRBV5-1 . ASSLGRVSNTEAF
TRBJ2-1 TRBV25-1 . ASSESPGNEQF
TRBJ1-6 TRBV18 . ASSPNIPTGGSVSLH
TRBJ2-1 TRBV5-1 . ASSLNSGTSLPREQF
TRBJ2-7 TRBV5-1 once ASSFGGQLSYEQY
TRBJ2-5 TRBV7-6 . ASSLNTGLARETQY
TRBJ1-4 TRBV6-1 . ASSDDRRSEKLF
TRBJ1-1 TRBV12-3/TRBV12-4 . ASSYRGRTEAF
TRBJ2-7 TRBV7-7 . ASSSSPGTYEQY
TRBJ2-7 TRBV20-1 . SASEPSRSYEQY
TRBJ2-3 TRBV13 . ASSLGSRRLAVTDTQY
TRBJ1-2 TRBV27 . ASSFLNSYGYT
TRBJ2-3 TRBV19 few ASSTTPLSQY
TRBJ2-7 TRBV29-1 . SVDTRRAGWNEQY